This TCR beta chain stems from a study of identical twins. Study-wide points: Out-of-frame beta sequences exhibited a weaker degree of excess twin sharing. A cross-sectional statistical analysis, not follow-up of the same donors, supported the conclusions. When twins shared out-of-frame alpha sequences, those sequences had excess low generation probability. Insertions were fewer in abundant cord blood beta clonotypes, whereas memory repertoires showed none of this pattern.

Germline V gene sequence: CDR1 MDHEN, CDR2 SYDVKM. The V gene lost 5 bases and the J gene lost 5 bases, with 16 bases spanning the gap. This CDR3 comprises 15 residues. On this clonotype itself: Its specificity is not known.

TCRdb redid the calling of the 5' RACE reads with MiXCR, one entry per CDR3 protein. The table lists 650,000 to 800,000 distinct CDR3 sequences, 8.6% of them singletons, with around 0.98% in the top ten. The same sample was also used in a study of yellow fever vaccine responses in identical twins.

V usage is TRBV28 and J usage is TRBJ2-1; D might be TRBD1 or TRBD2, each matching 6 bases. This clonotype was sampled from a woman between 18 and 30 years old in good health. What was sequenced was PBMCs. The CDR3 nucleotides are TGTGCCAGCAGTCCCCAGGGGAGGATCAACAATGAGCAGTTCTTC. Translating it yields CASSPQGRINNEQFF.